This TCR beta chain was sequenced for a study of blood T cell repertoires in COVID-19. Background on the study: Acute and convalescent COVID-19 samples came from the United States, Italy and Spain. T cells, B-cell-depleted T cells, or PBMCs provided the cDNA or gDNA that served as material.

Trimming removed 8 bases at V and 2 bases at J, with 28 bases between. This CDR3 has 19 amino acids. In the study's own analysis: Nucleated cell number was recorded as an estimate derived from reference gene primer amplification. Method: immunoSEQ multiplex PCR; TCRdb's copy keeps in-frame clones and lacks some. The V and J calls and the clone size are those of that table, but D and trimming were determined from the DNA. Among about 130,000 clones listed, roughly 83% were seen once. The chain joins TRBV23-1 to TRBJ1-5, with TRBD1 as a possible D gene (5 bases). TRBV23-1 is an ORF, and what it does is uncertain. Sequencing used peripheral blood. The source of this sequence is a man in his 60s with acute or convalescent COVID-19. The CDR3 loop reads CASGFYGDSRIFGNQPQHF. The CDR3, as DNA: TGCGCCAGCGGTTTTTACGGCGACAGTCGGATTTTCGGCAATCAGCCCCAGCATTTT.